This section outlines one T cell receptor (beta chain) sequence together with its context. The antigen remains unidentified. A far bigger clonotype differs at one base, so this is likely a read error. Trimming took off 4 bases at V and 4 bases at J, with 17 bases between the two ends. CDR1 is MRHNA, CDR2 SNTAGT, per germline. The CDR3 sequence is 17 residues long. The time point denotes: newly diagnosed GD, antithyroid drugs for less than 3 months. The authors made the TCR library using RNA they extracted from PBMCs. The sample is drawn from a study of regulatory T cells in long-lasting Graves disease. Study-wide findings and caveats: Patients with persistent Graves' had lower TCR diversity than newly diagnosed patients. Thyroid tissue went unexamined; only peripheral blood was analyzed.

Arm-PCR with iRepertoire HTBI primers amplified the CDR3 regions for these TCR beta libraries. TCRdb re-called the multiplex PCR reads with MiXCR, one entry per CDR3 protein. Of some 250,000 distinct CDR3 sequences listed, 18% were seen once; the top ten hold roughly 15%. These data also featured in a second study, about T cells in Graves' hyperthyroidism and ophthalmopathy.

The receptor's source is a woman aged 30 to 39 with Graves disease. The chain employs TRBV6-4 and TRBJ2-6; tentative D call: TRBD1 (6 bases). The sequencing used peripheral blood mononuclear cells (PBMCs), collected at new diagnosis, from a patient treated with antithyroid drugs. In nucleotides, the CDR3 is TGTGCCAGCAGTGCCCCTACGACAGGTATCGGGGCCAACGTCCTGACTTTC. It is translated as CASSAPTTGIGANVLTF.